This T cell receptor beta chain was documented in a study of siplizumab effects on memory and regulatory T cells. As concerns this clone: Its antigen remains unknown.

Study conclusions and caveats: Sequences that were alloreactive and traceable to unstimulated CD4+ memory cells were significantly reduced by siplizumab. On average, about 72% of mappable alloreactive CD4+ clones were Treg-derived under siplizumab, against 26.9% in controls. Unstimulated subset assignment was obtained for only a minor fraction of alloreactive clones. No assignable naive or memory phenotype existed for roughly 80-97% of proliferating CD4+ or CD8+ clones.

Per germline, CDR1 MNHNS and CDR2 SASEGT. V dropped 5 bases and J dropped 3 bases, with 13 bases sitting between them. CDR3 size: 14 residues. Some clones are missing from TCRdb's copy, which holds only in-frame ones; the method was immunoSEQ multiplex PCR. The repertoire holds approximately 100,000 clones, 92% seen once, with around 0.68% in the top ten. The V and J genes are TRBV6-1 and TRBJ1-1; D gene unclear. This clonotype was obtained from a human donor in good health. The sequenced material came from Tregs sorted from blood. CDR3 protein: CASSRSPGDTEAFF. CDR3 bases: TGTGCCAGCAGTCGAAGTCCCGGGGACACTGAAGCTTTCTTT.